This record concerns one T cell receptor (beta chain) sequence. The specificity of this receptor is unknown. The sample holds no much larger clone one base away, and base qualities are not on file. The germline V gene provides CDR1 SQVTM and CDR2 ANQGSEA. Including cysteine and phenylalanine, the CDR3 has 17 amino acids. Only the CDR3 portion is preserved as DNA: 51 bases, with reading frame beginning at the first base. V is trimmed back by 4 bases and J by 0 bases, and the junction contains 7 bases that no gene match accounts for. Separate from the roughly 650-subject first cohort, the validation cohort of over 90 subjects was the group to which the donors belonged. The library relied on the immunoSEQ multiplex PCR assay. As for the original processing: A statistical classification framework was built for diagnosing cytomegalovirus status from the catalog of TCR beta chain sequences. Here the immuneACCESS table is served through TCRdb, limited to in-frame sequences with V and J called. Missing clones are a known gap in these copies; in checked studies unresolved V genes cover under half, and the rest lacks a known reason. That table supplies the V and J calls and clone size; D and trimming were determined from the DNA. This sample comprises under 150,000 clones, around 84% of them detected only once. Just under 9% of the sample goes to the ten largest clones.

The sample comes from a study of cytomegalovirus exposure and HLA in healthy donors (dated by TCRdb to about 2017). Regarding the research as a whole: The 666 repertoires of the first cohort and the approximately 130 validation repertoires were produced on the same platform, according to a later analysis. To predict cytomegalovirus infection status, the study combined high-throughput TCR immunosequencing, statistical association of individual TCRs with disease status, and machine learning. The study aimed to test whether cataloging public T cell receptors could reveal signatures of past pathogen exposure. A separate validation cohort of approximately 130 different subjects was used in addition to the approximately 640-subject first cohort. The investigation overall reported the following: The classifier was reported to diagnose cytomegalovirus status with high specificity and sensitivity in both the original cohort and the validation cohort. A later analysis lacked HLA typing for the validation cohort, so it scored co-occurrence in that cohort across all 110 or so repertoires. In vitro tests confirmed that a few of the cytomegalovirus-associated TCR beta chains recognize cytomegalovirus antigens. It was suggested by the authors that the approach could potentially be generalized to other disease states and immunological phenotypes. Subsequent analysis determined that TCRs grouped into clusters in the first cohort also showed a tendency toward co-occurrence across the approximately 120 validation repertoires, and 85% to 95% of cluster scores exceeded 0. The study listed 164 TCR beta chains as associated with cytomegalovirus. Most TCR sequences were observed very rarely across donors, whereas some public TCRs were present in many individuals.

The chain is made from TRBV29-1 and TRBJ2-6; 9 central nucleotides agree with TRBD1. The sample was PBMCs. This receptor was identified in a man aged 18 to 30 in good health and CMV-seropositive. The CDR3 protein: CSVVFGQGNSGANVLTF. The nucleotide sequence is TGCAGCGTTGTCTTCGGACAGGGGAACTCTGGGGCCAACGTCCTGACTTTC.